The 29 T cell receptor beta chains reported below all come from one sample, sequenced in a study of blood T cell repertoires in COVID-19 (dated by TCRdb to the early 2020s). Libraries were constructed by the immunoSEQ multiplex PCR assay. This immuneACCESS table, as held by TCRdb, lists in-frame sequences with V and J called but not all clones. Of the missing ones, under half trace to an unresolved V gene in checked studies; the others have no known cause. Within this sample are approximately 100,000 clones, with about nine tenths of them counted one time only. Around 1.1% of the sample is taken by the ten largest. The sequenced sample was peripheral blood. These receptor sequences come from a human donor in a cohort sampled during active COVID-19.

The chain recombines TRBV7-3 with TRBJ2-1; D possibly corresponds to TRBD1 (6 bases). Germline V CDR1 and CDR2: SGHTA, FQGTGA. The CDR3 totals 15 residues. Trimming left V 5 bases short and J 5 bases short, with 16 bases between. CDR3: CASSLGAGANNEQFF. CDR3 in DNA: TGTGCCAGCAGCCTTGGGGCAGGGGCGAACAATGAGCAGTTCTTC. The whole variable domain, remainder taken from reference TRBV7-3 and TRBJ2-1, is GAGVSQTPSNKVTEKGKYVELRCDPISGHTALYWYRQSLGQGPEFLIYFQGTGAADDSGLPNDRFFAVRPEGSVSTLKIQRTERGDSAVYLCASSLGAGANNEQFFGPGTRLTVL.

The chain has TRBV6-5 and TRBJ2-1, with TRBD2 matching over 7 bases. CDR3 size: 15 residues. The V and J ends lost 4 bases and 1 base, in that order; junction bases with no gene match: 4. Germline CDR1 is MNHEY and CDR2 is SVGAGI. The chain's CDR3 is CASSFTSDSYNEQFF. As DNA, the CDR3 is TGTGCCAGCAGTTTTACTAGCGATTCCTACAATGAGCAGTTCTTC.

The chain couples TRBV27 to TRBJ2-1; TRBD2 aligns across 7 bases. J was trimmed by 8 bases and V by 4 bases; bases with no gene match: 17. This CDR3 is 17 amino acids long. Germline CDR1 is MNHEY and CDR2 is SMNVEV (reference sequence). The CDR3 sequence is CASSSAAAGAVFHEQFF. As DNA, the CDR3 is TGTGCCAGCAGTTCCGCCGCGGCGGGAGCTGTTTTCCATGAGCAGTTCTTC.

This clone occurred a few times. CDR3 bases: TGTGCCAGCAGCACACGGACAGGCAATCAGCCCCAGCATTTT. It codes for CASSTRTGNQPQHF. The chain is built from TRBV6-5 and TRBJ1-5; perhaps TRBD1 as D (6 bases). The CDR3 spans 14 residues. Germline V gene sequence: CDR1 MNHEY, CDR2 SVGAGI. With 6 bases removed from V and 2 bases from J, the gap between germline ends came to 11 bases.

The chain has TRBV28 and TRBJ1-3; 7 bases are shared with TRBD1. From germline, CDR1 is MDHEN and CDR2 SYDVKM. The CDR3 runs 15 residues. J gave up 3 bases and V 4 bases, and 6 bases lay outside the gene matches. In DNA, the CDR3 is TGTGCCAGCAGTTCGCCAGACAGGGTTGGAAACACCATATATTTT. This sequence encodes CASSSPDRVGNTIYF.

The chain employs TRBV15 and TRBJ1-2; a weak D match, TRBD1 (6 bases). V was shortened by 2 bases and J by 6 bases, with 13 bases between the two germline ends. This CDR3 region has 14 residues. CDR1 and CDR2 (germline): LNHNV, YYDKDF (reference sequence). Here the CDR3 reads CATSRPNRVHGYTF. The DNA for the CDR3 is TGTGCCACCAGCAGACCTAACAGGGTCCATGGCTACACCTTC.

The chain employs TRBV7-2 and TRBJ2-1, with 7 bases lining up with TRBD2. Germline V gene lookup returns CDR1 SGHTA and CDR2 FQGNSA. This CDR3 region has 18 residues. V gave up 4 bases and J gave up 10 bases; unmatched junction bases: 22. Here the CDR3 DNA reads TGTGCCAGCAGCTCAATCGAGGCGGGAGCTATTCGGGGGTGGGAGCAGTTCTTC. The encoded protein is CASSSIEAGAIRGWEQFF.

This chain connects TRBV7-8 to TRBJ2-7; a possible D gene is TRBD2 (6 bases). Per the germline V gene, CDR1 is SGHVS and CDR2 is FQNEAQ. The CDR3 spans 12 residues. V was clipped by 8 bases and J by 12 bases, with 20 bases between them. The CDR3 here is CASGNRDLRWYF. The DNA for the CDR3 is TGTGCCAGCGGGAACCGGGACTTAAGGTGGTACTTC.

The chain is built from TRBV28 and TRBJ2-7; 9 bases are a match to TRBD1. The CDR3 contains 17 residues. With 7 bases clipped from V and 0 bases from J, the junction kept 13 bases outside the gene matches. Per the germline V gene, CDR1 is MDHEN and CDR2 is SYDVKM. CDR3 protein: CASTYAPGTGSSYEQYF. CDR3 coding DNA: TGTGCCAGCACCTATGCGCCCGGGACAGGGAGCTCCTACGAGCAGTACTTC.

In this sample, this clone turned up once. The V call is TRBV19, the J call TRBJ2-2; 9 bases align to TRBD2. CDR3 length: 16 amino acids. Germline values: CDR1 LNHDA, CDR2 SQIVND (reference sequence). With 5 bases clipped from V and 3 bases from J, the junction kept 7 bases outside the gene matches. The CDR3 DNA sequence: TGTGCCAGTAGTCGCGGGGGGGGACGCGACACCGGGGAGCTGTTTTTT. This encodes CASSRGGGRDTGELFF.

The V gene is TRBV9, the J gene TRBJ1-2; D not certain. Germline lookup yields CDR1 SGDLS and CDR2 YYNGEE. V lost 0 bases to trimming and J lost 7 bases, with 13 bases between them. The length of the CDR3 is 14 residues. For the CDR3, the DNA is TGTGCCAGCAGCGTAGTTGCAGGTCCTGGTGGCTACACCTTC. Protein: CASSVVAGPGGYTF.

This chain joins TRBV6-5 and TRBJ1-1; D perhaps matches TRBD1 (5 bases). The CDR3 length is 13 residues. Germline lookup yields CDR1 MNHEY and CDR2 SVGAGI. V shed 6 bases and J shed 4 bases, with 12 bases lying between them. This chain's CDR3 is CASSVDTRTEAFF. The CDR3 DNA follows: TGTGCCAGCAGCGTGGACACGCGCACTGAAGCTTTCTTT.

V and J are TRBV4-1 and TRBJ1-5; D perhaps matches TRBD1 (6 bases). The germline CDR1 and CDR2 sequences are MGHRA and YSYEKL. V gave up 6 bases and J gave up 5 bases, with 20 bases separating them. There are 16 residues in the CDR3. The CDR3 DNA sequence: TGCGCCAGCAGAATGAGATGGCTACAGGGTGATCAGCCCCAGCATTTT. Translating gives CASRMRWLQGDQPQHF.

DNA for the CDR3: TGTGCCAGCAGCCGGGACAGAGACTACGAGCAGTACTTC. Translated, it gives CASSRDRDYEQYF. This chain uses TRBV5-5 with TRBJ2-7; the match to TRBD1 covers 7 bases. This CDR3 region has 13 residues. Looked up from germline, CDR1 is SGHKS and CDR2 is YYEKEE (reference sequence). The trim removed 4 bases at V and 3 bases at J, leaving 4 bases unmatched. The whole variable domain, filled in from reference TRBV5-5 and TRBJ2-7, reads DAGVTQSPTHLIKTRGQQVTLRCSPISGHKSVSWYQQVLGQGPQFIFQYYEKEERGRGNFPDRFSARQFPNYSSELNVNALLLGDSALYLCASSRDRDYEQYFGPGTRLTVT.

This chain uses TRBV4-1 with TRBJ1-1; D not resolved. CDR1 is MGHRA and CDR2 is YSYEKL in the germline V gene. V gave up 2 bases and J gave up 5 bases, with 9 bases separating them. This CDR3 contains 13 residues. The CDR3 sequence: CASSQQYKTEAFF. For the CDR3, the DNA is TGCGCCAGCAGCCAACAGTATAAAACTGAAGCTTTCTTT.

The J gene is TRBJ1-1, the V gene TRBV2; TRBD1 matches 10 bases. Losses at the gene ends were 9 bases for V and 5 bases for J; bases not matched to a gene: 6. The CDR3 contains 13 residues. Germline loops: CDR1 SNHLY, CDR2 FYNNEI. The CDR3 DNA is TGTGCCAGTATGACAGGGGGCCGGACTGAAGCTTTCTTT. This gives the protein CASMTGGRTEAFF.

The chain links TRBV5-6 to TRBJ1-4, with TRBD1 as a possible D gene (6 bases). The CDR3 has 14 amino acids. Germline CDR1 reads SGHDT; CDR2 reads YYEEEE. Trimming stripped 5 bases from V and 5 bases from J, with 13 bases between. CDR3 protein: CASSWGLRNEKLFF. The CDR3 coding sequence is TGTGCCAGCAGTTGGGGGCTTCGAAATGAAAAACTGTTTTTT.

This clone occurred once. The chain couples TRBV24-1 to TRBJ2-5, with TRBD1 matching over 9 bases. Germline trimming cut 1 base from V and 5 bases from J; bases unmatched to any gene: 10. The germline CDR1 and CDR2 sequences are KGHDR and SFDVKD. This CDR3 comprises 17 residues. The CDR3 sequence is CATSDFKGTGTRETQYF. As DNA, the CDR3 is TGTGCCACCAGTGATTTTAAAGGGACAGGGACGAGGGAGACCCAGTACTTC.

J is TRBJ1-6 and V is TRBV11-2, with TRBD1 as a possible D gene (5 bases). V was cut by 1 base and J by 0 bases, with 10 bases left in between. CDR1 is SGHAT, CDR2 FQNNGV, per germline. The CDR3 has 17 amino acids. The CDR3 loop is CASSLGRGSSYNSPLHF. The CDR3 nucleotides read TGTGCCAGCAGCTTAGGGCGGGGGAGCTCCTATAATTCACCCCTCCACTTT.

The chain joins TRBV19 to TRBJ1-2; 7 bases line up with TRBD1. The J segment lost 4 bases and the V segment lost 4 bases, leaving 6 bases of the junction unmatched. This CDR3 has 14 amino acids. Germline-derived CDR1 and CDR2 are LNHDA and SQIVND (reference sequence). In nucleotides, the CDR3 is TGTGCCAGTAGTAAGGGGGCTGATGTCTATGGCTACACCTTC. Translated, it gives CASSKGADVYGYTF.

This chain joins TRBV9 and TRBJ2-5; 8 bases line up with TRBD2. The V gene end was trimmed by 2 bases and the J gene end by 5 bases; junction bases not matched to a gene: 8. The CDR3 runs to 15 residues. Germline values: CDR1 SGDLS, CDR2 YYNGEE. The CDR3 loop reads CASSVGSVAGETQYF. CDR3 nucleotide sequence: TGTGCCAGCAGCGTTGGGTCGGTAGCGGGGGAGACCCAGTACTTC.

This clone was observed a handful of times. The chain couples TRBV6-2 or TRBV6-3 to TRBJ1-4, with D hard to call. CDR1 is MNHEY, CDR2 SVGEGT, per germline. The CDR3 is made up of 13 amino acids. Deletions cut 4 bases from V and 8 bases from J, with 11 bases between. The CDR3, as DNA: TGTGCCAGCAGTTTGCGGGGAATCGAAAAACTGTTTTTT. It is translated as CASSLRGIEKLFF.

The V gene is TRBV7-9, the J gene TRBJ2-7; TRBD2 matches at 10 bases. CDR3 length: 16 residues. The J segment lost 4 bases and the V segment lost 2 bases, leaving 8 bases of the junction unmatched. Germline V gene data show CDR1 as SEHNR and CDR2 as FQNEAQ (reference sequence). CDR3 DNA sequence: TGTGCCAGCAGCTTAAGTTCTAGCGGGAGACCTTACGAGCAGTACTTC. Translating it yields CASSLSSSGRPYEQYF.

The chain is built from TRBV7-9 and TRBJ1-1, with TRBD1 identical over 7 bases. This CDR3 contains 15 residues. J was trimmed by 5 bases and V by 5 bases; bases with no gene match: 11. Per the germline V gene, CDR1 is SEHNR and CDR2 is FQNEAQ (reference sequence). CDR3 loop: CASSEYRGGRTEAFF. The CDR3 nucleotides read TGTGCCAGCAGCGAATACAGGGGAGGTAGGACTGAAGCTTTCTTT.

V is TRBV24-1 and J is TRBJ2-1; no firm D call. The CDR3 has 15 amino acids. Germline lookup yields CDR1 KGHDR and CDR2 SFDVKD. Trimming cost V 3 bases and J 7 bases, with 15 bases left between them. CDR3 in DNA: TGTGCCACCAGTGATCCCGGCGCTCGCGGAAATGAGCAGTTCTTC. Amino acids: CATSDPGARGNEQFF.

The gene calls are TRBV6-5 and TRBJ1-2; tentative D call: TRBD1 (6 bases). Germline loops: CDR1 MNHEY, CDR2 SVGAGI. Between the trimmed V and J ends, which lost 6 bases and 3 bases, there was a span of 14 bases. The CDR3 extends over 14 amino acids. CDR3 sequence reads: CASRAYRVDYGYTF. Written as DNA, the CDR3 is TGTGCCAGCAGAGCCTACAGGGTTGACTATGGCTACACCTTC.

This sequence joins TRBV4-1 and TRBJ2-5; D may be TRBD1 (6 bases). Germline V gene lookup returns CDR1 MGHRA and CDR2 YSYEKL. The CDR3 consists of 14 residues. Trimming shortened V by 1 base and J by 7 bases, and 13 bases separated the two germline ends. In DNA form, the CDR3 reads TGCGCCAGCAGCCAAGGTTACCAGGGGTCGACCCAGTACTTC. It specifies CASSQGYQGSTQYF.

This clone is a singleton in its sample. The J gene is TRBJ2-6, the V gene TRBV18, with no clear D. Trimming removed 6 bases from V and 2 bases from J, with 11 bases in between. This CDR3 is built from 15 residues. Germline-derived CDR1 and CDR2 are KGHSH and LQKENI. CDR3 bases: TGTGCCAGCTCCCCGGGTAATACTGGGGCCAACGTCCTGACTTTC. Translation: CASSPGNTGANVLTF.

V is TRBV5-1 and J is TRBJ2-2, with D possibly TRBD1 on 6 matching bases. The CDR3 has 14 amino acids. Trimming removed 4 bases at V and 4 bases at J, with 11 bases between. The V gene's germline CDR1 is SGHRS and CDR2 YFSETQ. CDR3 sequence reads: CASSPGQITGELFF. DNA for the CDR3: TGCGCCAGCAGCCCCGGACAGATCACCGGGGAGCTGTTTTTT.